The 20 T cell receptor beta chains below were found in one sample sequenced in a study of T cell responses to AZD1222 COVID-19 vaccine (dated by TCRdb to about 2021). The method behind the library was the immunoSEQ multiplex PCR assay. The table comes from immuneACCESS by way of TCRdb, which keeps in-frame sequences with V and J called. Part of the clones is missing from these tables; in studies checked, under half for an unresolved V gene and the rest for unknown reasons. The sample table records some 120,000 clones; approximately 85% of these occur just once. Clones ranked in the top ten supply about 4.3% of the sample. The time point label on this specimen signifies: about 28 days (+/-7) after the second vaccine dose. The material sequenced was peripheral blood, taken 28 days after the second AZD1222 dose. These receptors were collected from an adult who received the AZD1222 COVID-19 vaccine.

V is TRBV27 and J is TRBJ1-5; D remains ambiguous. Germline V lookup: CDR1 MNHEY, CDR2 SMNVEV (reference sequence). CDR3 size: 19 residues. The V and J ends lost 0 bases and 0 bases respectively, with 18 bases between them. The CDR3 DNA reads as TGTGCCAGCAGTTTATCGGTCCCCACCACTACCTTTAGCAATCAGCCCCAGCATTTT. Translating gives CASSLSVPTTTFSNQPQHF.

This clone was found once. The V call is TRBV7-7, the J call TRBJ2-5, with D perhaps TRBD2 (6 bases). Trimming stripped 1 base from V and 4 bases from J, with 10 bases between. CDR1 and CDR2 (germline): SSHAT, FNYEAQ (reference sequence). This CDR3 has 14 residues. CDR3 bases: TGTGCCAGCAGCTTAGGGGCCGGGGGAGAGACCCAGTACTTC. Residues: CASSLGAGGETQYF.

This clone came up once. This sequence joins TRBV28 and TRBJ1-6; D is undetermined. From germline, CDR1 is MDHEN and CDR2 SYDVKM. This CDR3 spans 20 amino acids. With 4 bases removed from V and 8 bases from J, the gap between germline ends came to 30 bases. CDR3 DNA: TGTGCCAGCAGTTCGTCTGGTGACCGGGCCAGCAGCATCACAGATTCACCCCTCCACTTT. Translating gives CASSSSGDRASSITDSPLHF.

This chain joins TRBV14 and TRBJ2-5, with 15 bases lining up with TRBD2. Unmatched junction bases numbered 15, after V lost 0 bases and J lost 7 bases. Germline-derived CDR1 and CDR2 are SGHDN and FVKESK. There are 20 residues in the CDR3. Written as DNA, the CDR3 is TGTGCCAGCAGCCAAGAGACTGGGACTAGCGGGGGGCCGCGCCGTTGGACCCAGTACTTC. Translation: CASSQETGTSGGPRRWTQYF. The whole variable domain, remainder taken from reference TRBV14 and TRBJ2-5, is EAGVTQFPSHSVIEKGQTVTLRCDPISGHDNLYWYRRVMGKEIKFLLHFVKESKQDESGMPNNRFLAERTGGTYSTLKVQPAELEDSGVYFCASSQETGTSGGPRRWTQYFGPGTRLLVL.

The chain recombines TRBV24-1 with TRBJ1-6; TRBD1 is a possible D gene (6 bases). CDR1 and CDR2 from the germline V gene are KGHDR and SFDVKD. CDR3 length: 13 residues. V was shortened by 7 bases and J by 5 bases, with 8 bases between the two germline ends. The CDR3 here is CATRDSNNSPLHF. Written as DNA, the CDR3 is TGTGCCACCAGGGACAGCAATAATTCACCCCTCCACTTT.

The V call is TRBV12-5, the J call TRBJ1-1; tentative D call: TRBD1 (6 bases). The CDR3 extends over 15 amino acids. CDR1 and CDR2 (germline): LGHNT, FRNRAP. Trimming pared 5 bases from V and 11 bases from J, leaving 24 bases between. CDR3 in amino acids: CASGPGSILGAGAFF. The DNA of the CDR3 is TGTGCTAGTGGTCCTGGTAGTATATTGGGGGCTGGGGCTTTCTTT.

This clone was picked up one time. J is TRBJ1-2 and V is TRBV30; TRBD1 is a possible D gene (5 bases). Germline CDR1 and CDR2: GTSNPN and SVGIG (reference sequence). This CDR3 has 11 amino acids. Trimming took 8 bases from V and 8 from J, leaving 15 bases between them. The CDR3 DNA is TGTGCCCAGGGACGGTCCGGGGGCTACACCTTC. Amino acids: CAQGRSGGYTF.

V and J are TRBV5-1 and TRBJ1-2, with D hard to call. V was trimmed by 3 bases and J by 5 bases, leaving 11 bases between them. The CDR3 is 13 amino acids. Germline CDR1 reads SGHRS; CDR2 reads YFSETQ. The chain's CDR3 is CASSSDGNYGYTF. The CDR3 bases are TGCGCCAGCAGCTCGGACGGGAATTATGGCTACACCTTC.

The chain carries TRBV5-6 and TRBJ1-2; D gene ambiguous. V lost 3 bases and J 0 bases, leaving 9 bases between the germline ends. The V gene's germline CDR1 is SGHDT and CDR2 YYEEEE. The CDR3 is made up of 14 amino acids. This CDR3 reads CASSYATANYGYTF. CDR3 DNA: TGTGCCAGCAGCTACGCTACGGCTAACTATGGCTACACCTTC.

J is TRBJ2-7 and V is TRBV5-1; D unclear. Deletions cut 5 bases from V and 6 bases from J, with 21 bases between. The CDR3 totals 15 residues. Germline loops: CDR1 SGHRS, CDR2 YFSETQ. CDR3 nucleotides: TGCGCCAGCAGTCCCACACAAGGGATACTTGGCGAGCAGTACTTC. Amino acid sequence: CASSPTQGILGEQYF.

The table lists this clone with a few counts. The rearrangement uses TRBV6-5 and TRBJ1-1; unclear D gene. V lost 6 bases to trimming and J lost 1 base, with 3 bases between them. Germline V CDR1 and CDR2: MNHEY, SVGAGI. This CDR3 region has 11 residues. The CDR3 DNA follows: TGTGCCAGCAGCCGGAACACTGAAGCTTTCTTT. Translating it yields CASSRNTEAFF.

The chain carries TRBV5-1 and TRBJ1-5, with D possibly being TRBD1 (5 bases). V dropped 2 bases and J dropped 7 bases, with 13 bases sitting between them. Germline CDR1 and CDR2: SGHRS and YFSETQ. The CDR3 has 14 amino acids. CDR3 amino acids: CASSLEGTGQPQHF. The CDR3 region has the DNA TGCGCCAGCAGCTTAGAGGGGACGGGGCAGCCCCAGCATTTT.

To note about this clone: The sample contains more than one DNA sequence encoding this CDR3. The J gene is TRBJ2-7, the V gene TRBV11-2, with D perhaps TRBD1 (5 bases). The CDR3 contains 13 residues. The germline V and J ends were trimmed by 0 bases and 4 bases, with 7 bases remaining between them. Germline assignment: CDR1 SGHAT and CDR2 FQNNGV. CDR3 bases: TGTGCCAGCAGCTTAGATAGGGGATACGAGCAGTACTTC. Amino acids: CASSLDRGYEQYF.

The chain couples TRBV13 to TRBJ2-4; the match to TRBD1 covers 12 bases. The germline gives CDR1 PRHDT, CDR2 FYEKMQ (reference sequence). CDR3 length equals 15 residues. V shed 5 bases, J shed 7 bases, and the junction held 6 bases outside the gene matches. In nucleotides, the CDR3 is TGTGCCAGCAGCGGGACAGGGGGCAAGGGGAACATTCAGTACTTC. It codes for CASSGTGGKGNIQYF.

In this sample, this clone turned up a few times. This sequence joins TRBV19 and TRBJ1-5; tentative D call: TRBD1 (6 bases). V shed 5 bases and J shed 1 base, with 12 bases lying between them. From germline, CDR1 is LNHDA and CDR2 SQIVND (reference sequence). The CDR3 sequence is 15 residues long. The CDR3 sequence: CASSLYRVSNQPQHF. The CDR3 region has the DNA TGTGCCAGTAGTCTTTACAGGGTAAGCAATCAGCCCCAGCATTTT.

DNA of the CDR3: TGTGCCAGCAGCCCAAGACTAGCCACCGGGGAGCTGTTTTTT. Its protein is CASSPRLATGELFF. This chain uses TRBV5-8 with TRBJ2-2; 7 nucleotides match TRBD2. The junction had 4 bases not matched to a gene; V was cut back by 4 bases and J by 4 bases. The V gene's germline CDR1 is SGHTS and CDR2 YDEGEE. CDR3 length equals 14 residues.

This rearrangement joins TRBV3-1 (or the pseudogene TRBV3-2) to TRBJ1-1; TRBD1 might be the D (5 bases). The CDR3 loop spans 17 amino acids. Between the trimmed V and J ends, which lost 4 bases and 1 base, there was a span of 19 bases. Looked up from germline, CDR1 is LGHDT and CDR2 is YNNKEL (reference sequence). CDR3 region: CASSPMRFGDRNTEAFF. The CDR3 DNA is TGTGCCAGCAGCCCGATGCGATTTGGGGACCGGAACACTGAAGCTTTCTTT.

This clone appeared a single time. The genes are TRBV12-3 or TRBV12-4 and TRBJ1-2, with D perhaps TRBD1 (6 bases). CDR3 length: 13 residues. Trimming took off 7 bases at V and 7 bases at J, with 16 bases between the two ends. In DNA form, the CDR3 reads TGTGCCAGCAAATGGGGGGGGCGCGGTGGCTACACCTTC. Its translation: CASKWGGRGGYTF.

This clone was seen a handful of times. The gene calls are TRBV7-9 and TRBJ1-6, with a possible D match to TRBD1 (5 bases). Germline loops: CDR1 SEHNR, CDR2 FQNEAQ (reference sequence). Trimming stripped 5 bases from V and 3 bases from J, with 20 bases between. CDR3 length equals 18 residues. The CDR3 protein is CASSRTGRPPSYNSPLHF. DNA for the CDR3: TGTGCCAGCAGCCGGACGGGGCGACCCCCCAGCTATAATTCACCCCTCCACTTT.

J is TRBJ2-7 and V is TRBV11-2; the D gene could be TRBD1 or TRBD2 (5 bases each). Trimming took 3 bases from V and 3 from J, leaving 15 bases between them. Germline-derived CDR1 and CDR2 are SGHAT and FQNNGV. This CDR3 has 15 residues. CDR3 DNA sequence: TGTGCCAGCAGCTTTGGGGGTTCCCAGGTCTACGAGCAGTACTTC. Its protein product is CASSFGGSQVYEQYF. The whole variable domain, remainder taken from reference TRBV11-2 and TRBJ2-7, is EAGVAQSPRYKIIEKRQSVAFWCNPISGHATLYWYQQILGQGPKLLIQFQNNGVVDDSQLPKDRFSAERLKGVDSTLKIQPAKLEDSAVYLCASSFGGSQVYEQYFGPGTRLTVT.